The following is a T cell receptor (beta chain) sequence with its context. The target antigen is unknown. Sorted cell numbers of about 20,000 to 1,000,000, with 10%, 30% or 50% RNA, served as input for naive CD8 libraries. Researchers sorted naive CD8 T cells as cells that were CD8+CD4-CCR7+CD45RA+. The sample is drawn from a study of molecular identifiers for immune sequencing clone quantification. Broader study findings: Shared barcodes on identical TCR molecules could underestimate the sizes of highly expanded clones.

Previously described methods and listed TCR primers were used for bulk TCR libraries. TCRdb itself ran the PCR reads through MiXCR, one entry per CDR3 protein. The table records around 470,000 distinct CDR3 sequences, around 21% of them present only once. The CDR3 length is 14 residues. The germline V gene has CDR1 SGHRS and CDR2 YFSETQ. Trimming cost V 1 base and J 4 bases, with 11 bases left between them. Sequenced: naive CD8+ T cells from blood, with Jurkat cell RNA spiked in. Subset reported: FACS-sorted CD8+CD4-CCR7+CD45RA+ naive T cells. This TCR was sampled from a human donor in good health. Some libraries in this study had Jurkat cell RNA spiked in. This chain connects TRBV5-1 to TRBJ1-2; no clear D. The CDR3 reads CASSLNGKAYGYTF. The CDR3 DNA reads TGCGCCAGCAGCTTGAACGGGAAAGCCTATGGCTACACCTTC. Based on the CDR3 plus reference TRBV5-1 and TRBJ1-2, the full variable domain is KAGVTQTPRYLIKTRGQQVTLSCSPISGHRSVSWYQQTPGQGLQFLFEYFSETQRNKGNFPGRFSGRQFSNSRSEMNVSTLELGDSALYLCASSLNGKAYGYTFGSGTRLTVV.